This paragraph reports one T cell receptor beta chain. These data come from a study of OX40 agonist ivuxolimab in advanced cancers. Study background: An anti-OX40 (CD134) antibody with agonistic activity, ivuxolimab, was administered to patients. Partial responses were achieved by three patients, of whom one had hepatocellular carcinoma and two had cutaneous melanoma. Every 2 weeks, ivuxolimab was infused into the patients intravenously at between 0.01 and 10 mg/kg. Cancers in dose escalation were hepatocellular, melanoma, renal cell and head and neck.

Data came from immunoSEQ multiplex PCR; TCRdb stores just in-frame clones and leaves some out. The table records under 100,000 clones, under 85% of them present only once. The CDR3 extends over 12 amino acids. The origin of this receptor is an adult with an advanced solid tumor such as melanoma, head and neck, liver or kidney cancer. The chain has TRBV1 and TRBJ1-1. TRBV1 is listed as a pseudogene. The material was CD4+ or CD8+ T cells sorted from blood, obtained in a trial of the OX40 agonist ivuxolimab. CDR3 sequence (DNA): TGCACCAGCAGCCACCCCGATTTTAGGGCTTTCTTT. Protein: CTSSHPDFRAFF.